This TCR beta chain was observed in a study of cytomegalovirus exposure and HLA in healthy donors. General observations from the study: Later work associated fewer than 20,000 TCR beta sequences with HLA alleles at 0.05 false discovery rate.

Germline V gene data show CDR1 as LNHNV and CDR2 as YYDKDF (reference sequence). CDR3 size: 13 residues. V lost 0 bases, J lost 4 bases, and 6 bases lay in between. To note about this clone: Its antigen is unknown.

The PCR was carried out with 60 Vbeta primers and 13 Jbeta primers. TCRdb keeps only in-frame clones here, not all; method: immunoSEQ multiplex PCR. The sample totals over 90,000 clones; its top ten clones hold about 3.2%. Material: PBMCs. The chain joins TRBV15 to TRBJ2-5, with D maybe TRBD1 (5 bases). The source of this sequence is a man in his forties in good health and CMV-seronegative. CDR3 sequence (DNA): TGTGCCACCAGCAGAGACAGGGTAGAGACCCAGTACTTC. As protein: CATSRDRVETQYF.